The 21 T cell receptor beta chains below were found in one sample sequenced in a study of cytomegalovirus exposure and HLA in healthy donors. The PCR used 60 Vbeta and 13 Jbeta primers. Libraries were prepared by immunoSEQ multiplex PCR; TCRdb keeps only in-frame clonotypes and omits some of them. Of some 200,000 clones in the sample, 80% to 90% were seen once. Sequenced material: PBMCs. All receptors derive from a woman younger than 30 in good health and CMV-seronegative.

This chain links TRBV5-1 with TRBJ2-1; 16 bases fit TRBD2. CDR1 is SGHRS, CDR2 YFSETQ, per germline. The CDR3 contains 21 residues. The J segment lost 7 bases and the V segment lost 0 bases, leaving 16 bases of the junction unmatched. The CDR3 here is CASSLDPPGLAGGPGRNEQFF. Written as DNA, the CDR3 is TGCGCCAGCAGCTTGGACCCACCGGGACTAGCGGGAGGGCCGGGTAGGAATGAGCAGTTCTTC.

CDR3 protein: CASSPQLGGTEAFF. For the CDR3, the DNA is TGTGCCAGCAGCCCCCAGCTTGGAGGCACTGAAGCTTTCTTT. This chain connects TRBV9 to TRBJ1-1; the D is unclear. CDR1 and CDR2 (germline): SGDLS, YYNGEE. The V end was cut by 4 bases, the J end by 4 bases, with 14 bases between. The CDR3 has 14 amino acids.

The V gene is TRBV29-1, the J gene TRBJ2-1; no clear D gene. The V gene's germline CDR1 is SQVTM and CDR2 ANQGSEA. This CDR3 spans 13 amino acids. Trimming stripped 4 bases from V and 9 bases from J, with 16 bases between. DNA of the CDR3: TGCAGCGTTGGGAGTCAACAACAAAGTGAGCAGTTCTTC. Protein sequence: CSVGSQQQSEQFF.

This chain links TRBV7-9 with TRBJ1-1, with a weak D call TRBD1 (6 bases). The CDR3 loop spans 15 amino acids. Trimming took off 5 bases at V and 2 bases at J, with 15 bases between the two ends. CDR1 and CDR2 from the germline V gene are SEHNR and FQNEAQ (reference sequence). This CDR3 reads CASSRFGQSNTEAFF. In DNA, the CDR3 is TGTGCCAGCAGCCGTTTCGGACAGTCTAACACTGAAGCTTTCTTT.

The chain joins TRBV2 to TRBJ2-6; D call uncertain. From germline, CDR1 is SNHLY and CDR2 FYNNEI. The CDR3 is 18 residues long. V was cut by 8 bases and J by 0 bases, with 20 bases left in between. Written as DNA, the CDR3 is TGTGCCAGCGTCTGGTGGGCAAATAAGAGCTCTGGGGCCAACGTCCTGACTTTC. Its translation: CASVWWANKSSGANVLTF.

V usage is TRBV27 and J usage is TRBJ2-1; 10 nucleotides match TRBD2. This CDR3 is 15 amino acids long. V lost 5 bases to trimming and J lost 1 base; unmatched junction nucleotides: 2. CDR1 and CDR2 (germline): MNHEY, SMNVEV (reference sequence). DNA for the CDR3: TGTGCCAGCAGTCAGACTAGCGGGTCCTACAATGAGCAGTTCTTC. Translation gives CASSQTSGSYNEQFF.

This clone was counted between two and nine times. CDR3 DNA sequence: TGTGCCAGCAGCACCCGCGGACAGGGGGCATTTGGTCAGCCCCAGCATTTT. Translating gives CASSTRGQGAFGQPQHF. The J gene is TRBJ1-5, the V gene TRBV5-6; 11 nucleotides match TRBD1. Germline CDR1 reads SGHDT; CDR2 reads YYEEEE. The V gene end was trimmed by 4 bases and the J gene end by 6 bases; junction bases not matched to a gene: 12. The CDR3 is 17 residues long.

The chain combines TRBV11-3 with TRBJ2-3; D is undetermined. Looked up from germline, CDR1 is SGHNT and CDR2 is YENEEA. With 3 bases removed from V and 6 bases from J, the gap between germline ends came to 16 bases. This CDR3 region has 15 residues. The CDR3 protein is CASSLSSLAADTQYF. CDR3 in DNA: TGTGCCAGCAGCTTGTCGTCACTCGCCGCGGATACGCAGTATTTT.

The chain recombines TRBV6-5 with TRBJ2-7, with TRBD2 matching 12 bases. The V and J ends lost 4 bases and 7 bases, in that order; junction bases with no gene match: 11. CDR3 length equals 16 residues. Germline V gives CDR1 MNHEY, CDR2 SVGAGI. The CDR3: CASSSTSGGLKREQYF. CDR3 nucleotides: TGTGCCAGCAGTTCGACTAGCGGGGGCCTCAAAAGGGAGCAGTACTTC.

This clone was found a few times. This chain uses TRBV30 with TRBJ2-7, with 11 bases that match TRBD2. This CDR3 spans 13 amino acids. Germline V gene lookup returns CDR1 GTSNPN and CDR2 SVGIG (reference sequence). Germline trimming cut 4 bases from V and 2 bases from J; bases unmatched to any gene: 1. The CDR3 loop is CAWTSGRTYEQYF. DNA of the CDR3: TGTGCCTGGACTAGCGGGAGGACCTACGAGCAGTACTTC. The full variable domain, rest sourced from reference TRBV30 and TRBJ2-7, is SQTIHQWPATLVQPVGSPLSLECTVEGTSNPNLYWYRQAAGRGLQLLFYSVGIGQISSEVPQNLSASRPQDRQFILSSKKLLLSDSGFYLCAWTSGRTYEQYFGPGTRLTVT.

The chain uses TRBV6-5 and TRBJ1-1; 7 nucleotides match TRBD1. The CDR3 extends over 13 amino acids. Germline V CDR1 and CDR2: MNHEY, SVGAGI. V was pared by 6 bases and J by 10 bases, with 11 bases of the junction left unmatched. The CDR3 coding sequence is TGTGCCAGCAGCCCCGACAGGGACCGCCCAGCTTTCTTT. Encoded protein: CASSPDRDRPAFF.

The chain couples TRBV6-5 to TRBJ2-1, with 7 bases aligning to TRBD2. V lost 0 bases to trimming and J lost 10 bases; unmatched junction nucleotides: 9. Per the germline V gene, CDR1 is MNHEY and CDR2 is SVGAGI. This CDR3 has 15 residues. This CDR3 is CASSYSGGRGREQFF. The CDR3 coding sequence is TGTGCCAGCAGTTACTCGGGGGGGAGAGGTAGGGAGCAGTTCTTC.

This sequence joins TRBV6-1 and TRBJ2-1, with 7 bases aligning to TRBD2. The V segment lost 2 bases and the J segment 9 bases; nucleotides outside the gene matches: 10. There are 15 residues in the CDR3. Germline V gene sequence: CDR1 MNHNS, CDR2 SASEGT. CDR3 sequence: CASSERGGRRGEQFF. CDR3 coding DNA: TGTGCCAGCAGTGAAAGGGGCGGGAGAAGGGGTGAGCAGTTCTTC.

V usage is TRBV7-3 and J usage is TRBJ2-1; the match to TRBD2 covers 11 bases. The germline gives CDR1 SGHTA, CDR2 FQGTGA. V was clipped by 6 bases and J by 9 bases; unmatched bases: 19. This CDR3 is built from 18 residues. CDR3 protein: CASRPGSSGRREGGEQFF. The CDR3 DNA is TGTGCCAGCAGACCCGGTTCTAGCGGGAGGCGTGAGGGGGGTGAGCAGTTCTTC.

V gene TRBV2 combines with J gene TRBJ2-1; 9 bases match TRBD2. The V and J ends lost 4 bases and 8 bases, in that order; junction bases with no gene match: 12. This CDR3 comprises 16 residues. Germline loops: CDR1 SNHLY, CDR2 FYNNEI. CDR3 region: CASSVLPSGMEDEQFF. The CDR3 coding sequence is TGTGCCAGCAGTGTACTCCCTAGCGGGATGGAGGATGAGCAGTTCTTC.

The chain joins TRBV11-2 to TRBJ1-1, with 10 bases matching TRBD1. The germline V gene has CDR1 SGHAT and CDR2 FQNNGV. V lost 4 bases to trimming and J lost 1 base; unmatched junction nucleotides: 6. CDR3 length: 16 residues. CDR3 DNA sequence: TGTGCCAGCAGCTCGGAAAGGACAGGGGGGAACACTGAAGCTTTCTTT. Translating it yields CASSSERTGGNTEAFF.

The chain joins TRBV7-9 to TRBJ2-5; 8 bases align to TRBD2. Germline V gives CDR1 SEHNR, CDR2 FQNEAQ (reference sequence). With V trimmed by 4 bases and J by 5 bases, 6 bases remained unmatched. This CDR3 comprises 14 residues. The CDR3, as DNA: TGTGCCAGCAGCTCCTCGGGGGGGAGCGAGACCCAGTACTTC. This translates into CASSSSGGSETQYF. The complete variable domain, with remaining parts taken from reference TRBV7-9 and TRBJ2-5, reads DTGVSQNPRHKITKRGQNVTFRCDPISEHNRLYWYRQTLGQGPEFLTYFQNEAQLEKSRLLSDRFSAERPKGSFSTLEIQRTEQGDSAMYLCASSSSGGSETQYFGPGTRLLVL.

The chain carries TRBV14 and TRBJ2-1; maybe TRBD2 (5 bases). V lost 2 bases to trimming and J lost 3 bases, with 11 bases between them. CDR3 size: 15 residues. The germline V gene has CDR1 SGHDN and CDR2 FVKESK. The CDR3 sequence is CASSQFIRDYNEQFF. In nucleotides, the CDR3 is TGTGCCAGCAGCCAATTCATACGGGACTACAATGAGCAGTTCTTC.

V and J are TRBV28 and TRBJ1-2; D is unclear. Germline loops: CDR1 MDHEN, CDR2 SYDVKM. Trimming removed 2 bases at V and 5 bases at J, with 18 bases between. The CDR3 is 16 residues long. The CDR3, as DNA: TGTGCCAGCAGTTTAAGGCAGGCCCCAACCCTTTATGGCTACACCTTC. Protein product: CASSLRQAPTLYGYTF.

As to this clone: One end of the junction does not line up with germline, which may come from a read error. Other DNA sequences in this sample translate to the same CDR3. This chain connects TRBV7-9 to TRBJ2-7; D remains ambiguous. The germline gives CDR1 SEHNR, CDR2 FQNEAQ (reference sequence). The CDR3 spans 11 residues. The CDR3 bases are TGTTCCAGCAGCCTCTCCTACGAGCAGTACTTC. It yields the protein CSSSLSYEQYF.

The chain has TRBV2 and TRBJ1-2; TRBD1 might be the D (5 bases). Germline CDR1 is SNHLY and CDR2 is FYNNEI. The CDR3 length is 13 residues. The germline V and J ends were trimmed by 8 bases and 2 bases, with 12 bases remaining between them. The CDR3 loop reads CASFRDTNYGYTF. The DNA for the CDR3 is TGTGCCAGCTTCAGGGATACGAACTATGGCTACACCTTC. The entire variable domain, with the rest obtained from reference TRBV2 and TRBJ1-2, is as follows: EPEVTQTPSHQVTQMGQEVILRCVPISNHLYFYWYRQILGQKVEFLVSFYNNEISEKSEIFDDQFSVERPDGSNFTLKIRSTKLEDSAMYFCASFRDTNYGYTFGSGTRLTVV.